The rows below give T cell receptor beta chains drawn from one sample of a study of blood T cells in healthy people across ages. TCRdb processed the 5' RACE reads anew with MiXCR; each CDR3 protein has one entry. The sample has about 1.5 million distinct CDR3 sequences; 35% to 45% are singletons. Sequenced sample: blood. The receptors derive from a woman aged 18 to 35 in good health. CDR3s include the opening cysteine and the closing phenylalanine or tryptophan. The order of the fields is CDR3 length, J gene, D gene, clone size, V gene, CDR3 protein, CDR3 DNA. The D gene is left open where the match is weak. Clone size is stated in some rows and not others, as once, few, many or a class when expanded.

14	TRBJ2-7	NA	few	TRBV11-2	CASSLYRASYEQYF	TGTGCCAGCAGCTTATACAGGGCCTCCTACGAGCAGTACTTC
13	TRBJ1-2	NA	NA	TRBV28	CATIEGRDVKSTF	TGTGCCACCATAGAGGGGAGGGACGTCAAATCCACCTTC
16	TRBJ1-1	TRBD1	NA	TRBV4-3	CASSQERRQGSTEAFF	TGCGCCAGCAGCCAAGAGCGCCGACAGGGAAGCACTGAAGCTTTCTTT
13	TRBJ1-2	NA	few	TRBV7-9	CASSSDSPYGYTF	TGTGCCAGCAGTTCAGACTCTCCCTATGGCTACACCTTC
13	TRBJ1-1	NA	NA	TRBV20-1	CSASREGNTEAFF	TGCAGTGCTAGCAGGGAGGGGAACACTGAAGCTTTCTTT
15	TRBJ1-2	NA	NA	TRBV7-9	CASSLVGGDSYGYTF	TGTGCCAGCAGCTTAGTAGGGGGAGATAGCTATGGCTACACCTTC
15	TRBJ2-3	NA	NA	TRBV6-6	CASSSIAVSTDTQYF	TGTGCCAGCAGTTCCATAGCGGTTAGCACAGATACGCAGTATTTT
13	TRBJ1-1	NA	few	TRBV7-9	CASRGISNTEAFF	TGTGCCAGCAGGGGAATCTCGAACACTGAAGCTTTCTTT
13	TRBJ1-5	TRBD1	few	TRBV29-1	CSVDTGVGQPQHF	TGCAGCGTTGACACAGGGGTCGGTCAGCCCCAGCATTTT
15	TRBJ2-1	TRBD2	NA	TRBV7-3	CASSSLGLAGNEQFF	TGTGCCAGCAGCTCCCTAGGACTAGCGGGAAATGAGCAGTTCTTC
15	TRBJ2-3	TRBD2	few	TRBV20-1	CSARDIAGGLDTQYF	TGCAGTGCTAGAGATATCGCGGGGGGGCTAGATACGCAGTATTTT
15	TRBJ1-2	TRBD1	NA	TRBV4-2	CASSRVYRDSYGYTF	TGTGCCAGCAGCCGGGTATACCGGGACAGCTATGGCTACACCTTC
14	TRBJ1-1	TRBD1	once	TRBV5-1	CASSLGGQGCEAFF	TGCGCCAGCAGCTTGGGGGGACAGGGCTGTGAAGCTTTCTTT
15	TRBJ2-3	TRBD1	NA	TRBV12-3/TRBV12-4	CASSFPATGVDTQYF	TGTGCCAGCAGTTTTCCCGCGACAGGGGTAGATACGCAGTATTTT
16	TRBJ2-3	NA	few	TRBV4-3	CASSQETGRGTDTQYF	TGCGCCAGCAGCCAAGAAACTGGAAGGGGGACAGATACGCAGTATTTT
14	TRBJ2-7	NA	few	TRBV5-6	CASSLDTRATEQYF	TGTGCCAGCAGCTTGGATACTCGGGCTACCGAGCAGTACTTC
14	TRBJ2-1	NA	NA	TRBV5-6	CASSFGRGIREQFF	TGTGCCAGCAGCTTCGGCCGGGGGATTAGGGAGCAGTTCTTC
14	TRBJ1-5	NA	NA	TRBV25-1	CASSERRLDRPQHF	TGTGCCAGCAGTGAAAGACGGTTGGATCGGCCCCAGCATTTT
14	TRBJ2-5	NA	NA	TRBV20-1	CSAREPGRQETQYF	TGCAGTGCTAGAGAACCGGGACGGCAAGAGACCCAGTACTTC
15	TRBJ2-7	NA	few	TRBV5-5	CASSGGANSYNEQYF	TGTGCCAGCAGCGGGGGGGCGAACTCCTACAATGAGCAGTACTTC
18	TRBJ2-7	TRBD2	few	TRBV7-2	CASSFSSSGGVYYNEQYF	TGTGCCAGCAGCTTTAGTTCTAGCGGGGGGGTTTATTACAATGAGCAGTACTTC
13	TRBJ2-2	NA	few	TRBV28	CASSLLAPGELFF	TGTGCCAGCAGTTTATTAGCTCCCGGGGAGCTGTTTTTT
16	TRBJ1-6	NA	NA	TRBV14	CASSQDLGAPDSPLHF	TGTGCCAGCAGCCAAGATCTGGGGGCTCCGGATTCACCCCTCCACTTT
14	TRBJ1-1	TRBD1	NA	TRBV28	CASIYRGMNTEAFF	TGTGCCAGCATTTACAGGGGTATGAACACTGAAGCTTTCTTT
11	TRBJ1-2	NA	NA	TRBV12-3/TRBV12-4	CASSYRESYTF	TGTGCCAGCAGTTACAGGGAAAGCTACACCTTC
15	TRBJ2-7	NA	NA	TRBV4-1	CASSQGLGRIFEQYF	TGCGCCAGCAGCCAAGGGTTAGGGCGTATTTTCGAGCAGTACTTC
11	TRBJ2-1	TRBD2	few	TRBV29-1	CSVALAYEQFF	TGCAGCGTAGCACTAGCGTATGAGCAGTTCTTC
15	TRBJ2-7	NA	few	TRBV7-8	CASSFAAPGYNEQYF	TGTGCCAGCAGCTTTGCGGCGCCAGGCTACAATGAGCAGTACTTC
19	TRBJ2-2	TRBD2	NA	TRBV27	CASSFQTSGARTNTGELFF	TGTGCCAGCAGTTTCCAGACTAGCGGGGCCCGAACGAACACCGGGGAGCTGTTTTTT
16	TRBJ2-5	NA	NA	TRBV4-3	CASSQGRQGWWETQYF	TGCGCCAGCAGCCAAGGGAGGCAGGGGTGGTGGGAGACCCAGTACTTC
18	TRBJ1-1	NA	NA	TRBV4-3	CASSQVREDSQGATEAFF	TGCGCCAGCAGCCAAGTAAGGGAGGACAGTCAGGGCGCCACTGAAGCTTTCTTT
14	TRBJ2-5	TRBD2	many	TRBV20-1	CSATTPGLVETQYF	TGCAGTGCCACAACACCGGGACTAGTAGAGACCCAGTACTTC
15	TRBJ2-5	TRBD2	few	TRBV6-2/TRBV6-3	CASTNPSGLAETQYF	TGTGCCAGCACCAACCCCTCGGGACTAGCGGAGACCCAGTACTTC
15	TRBJ2-3	TRBD2	NA	TRBV6-4	CASSESGSASDTQYF	TGTGCCAGCAGTGAGAGCGGGAGTGCGTCAGATACGCAGTATTTT
15	TRBJ2-4	TRBD1	once	TRBV6-2/TRBV6-3	CASSLTGGRGDIQYF	TGTGCCAGCAGCCTCACAGGGGGCCGTGGAGACATTCAGTACTTC
14	TRBJ1-1	NA	NA	TRBV9	CASSERNDMAEAFF	TGTGCCAGCAGCGAGCGGAATGATATGGCTGAAGCTTTCTTT
15	TRBJ2-1	NA	NA	TRBV7-6	CASSRAGGPYNEQFF	TGTGCCAGCAGCAGAGCGGGTGGCCCCTACAATGAGCAGTTCTTC
17	TRBJ2-7	TRBD2	few	TRBV10-3	CAISEKGLAGGSYEQYF	TGTGCCATCAGTGAAAAGGGACTAGCGGGAGGTTCCTACGAGCAGTACTTC
13	TRBJ1-5	NA	many	TRBV29-1	CSGSAGQNQPQHF	TGCAGCGGGAGTGCAGGGCAAAATCAGCCCCAGCATTTT
15	TRBJ2-3	TRBD2	NA	TRBV12-3/TRBV12-4	CASSYSGTRTNTQYF	TGTGCCAGCTCCTACTCCGGGACTAGGACAAATACGCAGTATTTT
15	TRBJ1-2	TRBD1	few	TRBV12-3/TRBV12-4	CASSPRLKGAEGYTF	TGTGCCAGCAGTCCCCGTCTAAAGGGGGCGGAAGGCTACACCTTC
17	TRBJ1-2	NA	NA	TRBV5-6	CASSRTGFKRPNYGYTF	TGTGCCAGCAGCCGGACGGGGTTCAAACGACCAAACTATGGCTACACCTTC
14	TRBJ2-1	TRBD1	few	TRBV4-1	CASSPMRTGNEQFF	TGCGCCAGCAGCCCTATGCGGACAGGCAATGAGCAGTTCTTC
12	TRBJ2-2	NA	NA	TRBV7-9	CASSEGPGELFF	TGTGCCAGCAGCGAGGGCCCCGGGGAGCTGTTTTTT
14	TRBJ1-2	NA	NA	TRBV2	CASSEMGSPGGYTF	TGTGCCAGCAGTGAAATGGGCAGCCCCGGTGGCTACACCTTC